The entry that follows covers one TCR beta chain sequence. Germline-derived CDR1 and CDR2 are MDHEN and SYDVKM. The CDR3 is made up of 13 amino acids. The J segment lost 4 bases and the V segment lost 8 bases, leaving 3 bases of the junction unmatched. The data belong to a study of blood T cells in healthy people across ages. The use of a sample-barcoded 5' primer and a J-beta primer mix characterized a second PCR of about 7 to 12 cycles. Via MiXCR, TCRdb re-called the 5' RACE reads, giving one row per CDR3 protein. Of about 930,000 distinct CDR3 sequences listed, about 29% are singletons. These same data were also listed under a study on T cells of mothers and their children. That report notes: Researchers report slightly higher, though non-significant, overlap in related mother-child pairs than in unrelated pairs.

This chain uses TRBV28 with TRBJ2-3; 10 bases line up with TRBD2. This clonotype was obtained from a woman aged 40 to 50 in good health. Sequencing input: blood. CDR3: CASQAGGADTQYF. The CDR3 region has the DNA TGTGCCAGCCAAGCGGGGGGGGCAGATACGCAGTATTTT.